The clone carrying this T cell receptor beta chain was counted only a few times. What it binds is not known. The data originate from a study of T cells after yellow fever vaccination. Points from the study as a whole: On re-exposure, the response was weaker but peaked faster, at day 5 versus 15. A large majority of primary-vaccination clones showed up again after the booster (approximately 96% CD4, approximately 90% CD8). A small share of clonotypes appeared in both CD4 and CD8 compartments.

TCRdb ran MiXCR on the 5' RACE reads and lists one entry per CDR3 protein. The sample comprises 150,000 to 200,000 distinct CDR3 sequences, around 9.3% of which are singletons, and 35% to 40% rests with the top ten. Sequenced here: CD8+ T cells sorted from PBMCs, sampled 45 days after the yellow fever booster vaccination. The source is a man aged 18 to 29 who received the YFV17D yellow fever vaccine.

In nucleotides, the CDR3 is TGTGCCAGCAGTCGTAGCGGGTGGGGCAATGAGCAGTTCTTC. As protein: CASSRSGWGNEQFF. This sequence joins TRBV12-3 or TRBV12-4 and TRBJ2-1; 7 bases are a match to TRBD2. Losses at the gene ends were 5 bases for V and 6 bases for J; bases not matched to a gene: 7. The CDR3 runs to 14 residues.